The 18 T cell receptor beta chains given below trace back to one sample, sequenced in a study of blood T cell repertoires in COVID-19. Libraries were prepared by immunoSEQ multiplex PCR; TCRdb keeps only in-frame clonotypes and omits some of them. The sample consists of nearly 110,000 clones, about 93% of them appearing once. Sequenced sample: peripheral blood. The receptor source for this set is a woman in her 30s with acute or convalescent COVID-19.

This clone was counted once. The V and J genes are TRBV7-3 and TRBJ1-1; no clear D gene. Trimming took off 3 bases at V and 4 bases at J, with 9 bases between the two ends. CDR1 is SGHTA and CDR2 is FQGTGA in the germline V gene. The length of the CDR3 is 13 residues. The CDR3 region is CASSFRRGTEAFF. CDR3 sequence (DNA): TGTGCCAGCAGCTTTCGGCGAGGCACTGAAGCTTTCTTT.

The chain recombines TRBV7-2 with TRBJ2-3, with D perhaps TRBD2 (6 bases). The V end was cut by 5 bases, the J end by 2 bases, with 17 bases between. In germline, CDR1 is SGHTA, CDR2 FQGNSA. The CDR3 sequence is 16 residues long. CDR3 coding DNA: TGTGCCAGCAGCCGGGGCCCTAGCGAAATCACAGATACGCAGTATTTT. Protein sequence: CASSRGPSEITDTQYF.

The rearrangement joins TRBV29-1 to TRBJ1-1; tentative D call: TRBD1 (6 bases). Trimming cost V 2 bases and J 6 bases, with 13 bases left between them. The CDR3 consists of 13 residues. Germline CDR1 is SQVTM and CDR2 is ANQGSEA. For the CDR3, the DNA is TGCAGCGTTGAACACACAGGGCACCCTGAAGCTTTCTTT. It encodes CSVEHTGHPEAFF.

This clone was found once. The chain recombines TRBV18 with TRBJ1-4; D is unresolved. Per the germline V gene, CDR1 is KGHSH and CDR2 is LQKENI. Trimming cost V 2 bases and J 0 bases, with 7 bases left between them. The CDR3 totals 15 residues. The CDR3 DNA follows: TGTGCCAGCTCACCATCAAGAGCAACTAATGAAAAACTGTTTTTT. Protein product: CASSPSRATNEKLFF. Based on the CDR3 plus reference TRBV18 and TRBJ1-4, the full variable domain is NAGVMQNPRHLVRRRGQEARLRCSPMKGHSHVYWYRQLPEEGLKFMVYLQKENIIDESGMPKERFSAEFPKEGPSILRIQQVVRGDSAAYFCASSPSRATNEKLFFGSGTQLSVL.

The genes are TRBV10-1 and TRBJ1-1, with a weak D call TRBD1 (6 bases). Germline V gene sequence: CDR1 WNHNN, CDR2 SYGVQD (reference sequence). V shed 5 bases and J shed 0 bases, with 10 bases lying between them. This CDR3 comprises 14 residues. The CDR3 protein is CASSKDSMNTEAFF. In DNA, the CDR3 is TGCGCCAGCAGTAAGGACAGTATGAACACTGAAGCTTTCTTT.

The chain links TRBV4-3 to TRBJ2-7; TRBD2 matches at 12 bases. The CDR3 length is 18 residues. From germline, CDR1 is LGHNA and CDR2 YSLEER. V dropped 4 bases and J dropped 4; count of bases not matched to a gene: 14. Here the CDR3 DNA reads TGCGCCAGCAGCCGGGGGCTAGCGGGAGGGCCGCCCGGATACGAGCAGTACTTC. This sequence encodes CASSRGLAGGPPGYEQYF.

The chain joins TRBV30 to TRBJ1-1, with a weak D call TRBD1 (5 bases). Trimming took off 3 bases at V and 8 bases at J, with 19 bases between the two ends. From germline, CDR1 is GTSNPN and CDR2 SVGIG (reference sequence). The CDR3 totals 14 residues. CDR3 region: CAWRRNRDSEEAFF. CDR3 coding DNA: TGTGCCTGGAGACGAAACCGGGACTCAGAAGAAGCTTTCTTT.

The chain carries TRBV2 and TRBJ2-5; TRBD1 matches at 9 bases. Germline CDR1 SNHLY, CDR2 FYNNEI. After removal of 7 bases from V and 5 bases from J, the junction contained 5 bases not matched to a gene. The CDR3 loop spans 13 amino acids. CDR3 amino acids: CASNTGGRETQYF. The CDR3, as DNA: TGTGCCAGCAATACAGGGGGCCGGGAGACCCAGTACTTC.

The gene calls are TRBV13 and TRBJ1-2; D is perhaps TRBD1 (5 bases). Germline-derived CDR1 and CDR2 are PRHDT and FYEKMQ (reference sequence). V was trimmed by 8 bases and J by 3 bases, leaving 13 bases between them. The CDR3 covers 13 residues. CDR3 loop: CASGQGPYYGYTF. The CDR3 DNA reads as TGTGCCAGCGGGCAGGGCCCGTACTATGGCTACACCTTC.

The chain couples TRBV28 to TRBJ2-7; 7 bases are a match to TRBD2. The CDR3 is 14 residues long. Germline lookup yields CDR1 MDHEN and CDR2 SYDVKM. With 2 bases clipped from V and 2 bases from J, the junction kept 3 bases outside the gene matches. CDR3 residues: CASSLGGGAYEQYF. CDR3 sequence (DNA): TGTGCCAGCAGTTTAGGGGGGGGAGCCTACGAGCAGTACTTC.

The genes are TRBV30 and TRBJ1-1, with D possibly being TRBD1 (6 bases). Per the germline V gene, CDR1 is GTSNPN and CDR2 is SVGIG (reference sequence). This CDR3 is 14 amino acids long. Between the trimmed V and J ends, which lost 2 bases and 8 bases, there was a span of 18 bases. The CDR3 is CAWSSGQRAAEAFF. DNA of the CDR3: TGTGCCTGGAGTTCAGGACAGAGAGCCGCGGAAGCTTTCTTT.

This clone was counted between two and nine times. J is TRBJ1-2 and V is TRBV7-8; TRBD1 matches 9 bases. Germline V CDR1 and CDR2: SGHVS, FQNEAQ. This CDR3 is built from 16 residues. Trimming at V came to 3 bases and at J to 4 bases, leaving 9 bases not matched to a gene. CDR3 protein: CASSLITGQGAYGYTF. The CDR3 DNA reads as TGTGCCAGCAGCTTGATAACGGGACAGGGTGCCTATGGCTACACCTTC.

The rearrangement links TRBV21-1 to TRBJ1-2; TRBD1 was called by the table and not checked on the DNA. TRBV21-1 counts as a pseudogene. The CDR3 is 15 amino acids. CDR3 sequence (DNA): TGTGCCAGCAGCAAGGTGGGACAGGTAATATATGGCTACACCTTC. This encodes CASSKVGQVIYGYTF.

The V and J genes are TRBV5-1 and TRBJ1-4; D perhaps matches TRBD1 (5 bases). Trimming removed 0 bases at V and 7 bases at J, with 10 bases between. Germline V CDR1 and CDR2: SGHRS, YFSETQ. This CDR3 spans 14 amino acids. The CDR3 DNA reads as TGCGCCAGCAGCTTGGAGGGAAGGGGTGAAAAACTGTTTTTT. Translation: CASSLEGRGEKLFF. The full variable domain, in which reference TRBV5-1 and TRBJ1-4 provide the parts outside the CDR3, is KAGVTQTPRYLIKTRGQQVTLSCSPISGHRSVSWYQQTPGQGLQFLFEYFSETQRNKGNFPGRFSGRQFSNSRSEMNVSTLELGDSALYLCASSLEGRGEKLFFGSGTQLSVL.

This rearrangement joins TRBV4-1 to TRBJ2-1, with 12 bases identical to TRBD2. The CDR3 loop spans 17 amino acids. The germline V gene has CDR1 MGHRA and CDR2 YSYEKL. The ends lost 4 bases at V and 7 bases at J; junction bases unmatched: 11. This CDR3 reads CASSPTLAGGPRNEQFF. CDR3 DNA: TGCGCCAGCAGCCCAACCCTAGCGGGGGGGCCAAGGAATGAGCAGTTCTTC.

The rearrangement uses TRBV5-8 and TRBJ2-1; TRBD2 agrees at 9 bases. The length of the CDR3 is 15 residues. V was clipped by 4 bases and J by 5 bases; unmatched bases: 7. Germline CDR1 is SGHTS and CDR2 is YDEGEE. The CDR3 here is CASSQGTSSNNEQFF. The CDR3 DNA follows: TGTGCCAGCAGCCAAGGGACTAGCAGTAACAATGAGCAGTTCTTC.

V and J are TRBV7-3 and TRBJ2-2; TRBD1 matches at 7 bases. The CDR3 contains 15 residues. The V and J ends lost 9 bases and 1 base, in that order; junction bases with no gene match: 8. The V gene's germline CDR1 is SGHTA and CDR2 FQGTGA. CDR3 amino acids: CASQRGDRNTGELFF. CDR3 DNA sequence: TGTGCCAGTCAACGAGGGGACAGGAACACCGGGGAGCTGTTTTTT.

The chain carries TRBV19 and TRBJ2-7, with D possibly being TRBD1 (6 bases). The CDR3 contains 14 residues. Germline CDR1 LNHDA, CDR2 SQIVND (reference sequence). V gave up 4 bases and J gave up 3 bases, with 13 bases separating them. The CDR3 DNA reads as TGTGCCAGTAGTACTGGGACAAGGCTCTACGAGCAGTACTTC. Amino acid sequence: CASSTGTRLYEQYF.